The next 4 T cell receptor beta chains were all read from a single sample in a study of response to subunit inactivated influenza vaccine (dated by TCRdb to between 2017 and 2018). The receptor library was made with RT-PCR. Sequencing was performed on an Illumina HiSeq 2500. TCRdb trimmed public reads at Q25 via fastp, called clones via MiXCR and kept in-frame beta chains. Each entry merges the rows of one CDR3 protein and shows their most common DNA and genes. The sample contains roughly 790,000 distinct CDR3 sequences, approximately 21% of them found a single time. The ten biggest clones cover about 10% of the sample. Sequencing was performed on PBMCs from blood, taken 4 to 6 days after vaccination. Source of these receptors: a man in his fifties who received an inactivated influenza vaccine. Donor details come from another sample of the same person, matched by shared clones.

This clonotype was recorded a few times. The V gene is TRBV7-9, the J gene TRBJ2-1; 10 bases align to TRBD2. The CDR3 covers 16 residues. J gave up 0 bases and V 4 bases, and 3 bases lay outside the gene matches. The germline CDR1 and CDR2 sequences are SEHNR and FQNEAQ (reference sequence). The CDR3 here is CASSSPSGGSYNEQFF. The CDR3 nucleotides are TGTGCCAGCAGCTCTCCTAGCGGGGGCTCCTACAATGAGCAGTTCTTC.

The genes are TRBV6-2 or TRBV6-3 and TRBJ2-5, with 7 bases aligning to TRBD1. The germline CDR1 and CDR2 sequences are MNHEY and SVGEGT. With V trimmed by 8 bases and J by 1 base, 7 bases remained unmatched. This CDR3 has 14 amino acids. CDR3 nucleotide sequence: TGTGCCAGCCGTAGACAGGGCCTCCAAGAGACCCAGTACTTC. It translates to CASRRQGLQETQYF.

J is TRBJ2-7 and V is TRBV29-1, with 7 bases matching TRBD2. Unmatched junction bases numbered 9, after V lost 7 bases and J lost 3 bases. CDR1 and CDR2 from the germline V gene are SQVTM and ANQGSEA. The CDR3 is made up of 13 amino acids. The DNA of the CDR3 is TGCAGCGGCGAAGCGGGAAAACTCTACGAGCAGTACTTC. This codes for CSGEAGKLYEQYF.

The genes are TRBV24-1 and TRBJ2-5; D unresolved. V was clipped by 0 bases and J by 4 bases, with 14 bases between them. CDR1 is KGHDR and CDR2 is SFDVKD in the germline V gene. This CDR3 contains 16 residues. The chain's CDR3 is CATSDLQKAKGETQYF. The CDR3 bases are TGTGCCACCAGTGATTTGCAGAAGGCTAAAGGAGAGACCCAGTACTTC.